Below, one TCR beta chain is given with its context. The data were taken from a study of blood T cell repertoires in COVID-19. The overall study: Material from acute and convalescent COVID-19 was sourced from the United States, Italy and Spain. T cells, B-cell-depleted T cells, or PBMCs provided the cDNA or gDNA that served as material.

Source study methods: By means of reference gene primer amplification, nucleated cell counts were estimated. The assay was immunoSEQ multiplex PCR, and TCRdb's table has in-frame clones only and misses some. D and trimming come from the DNA, and the V and J calls and clone size come from that table. The sample consists of 360,000 or so clones, around 90% of them appearing once. The receptor was derived from a man younger than 35 with active or convalescent COVID-19. Sequenced material: peripheral blood.

This chain's CDR3 is CASTPIGRVNTEAFF. The CDR3 DNA follows: TGTGCCAGCACCCCCATAGGCAGGGTGAACACTGAAGCTTTCTTT. The chain combines TRBV28 with TRBJ1-1; TRBD1 might be the D (5 bases). Trimming cost V 7 bases and J 0 bases, with 15 bases left between them. CDR1 is MDHEN, CDR2 SYDVKM, per germline. This CDR3 has 15 amino acids.